The 25 T cell receptor beta chains in this list originate from one sample, sequenced in a study of blood T cells in healthy people across ages. A second PCR, run for roughly 7 to 11 cycles, used a sample-barcoded 5' primer plus a J-beta primer mix. Using its own MiXCR run on the 5' RACE reads, TCRdb lists one record per CDR3 protein. The sample yields over 950,000 distinct CDR3 sequences, just over 50% seen once. The specimen was blood. These TCRs come from a woman aged 55-69 years in good health.

This chain joins TRBV10-2 and TRBJ2-5, with a weak D call TRBD2 (6 bases). Germline loops: CDR1 WSHSY, CDR2 SAAADI. This CDR3 comprises 12 residues. V was pared by 7 bases and J by 12 bases, with 18 bases between. Here the CDR3 reads CASKRSGYGKYF. CDR3 nucleotides: TGCGCCAGCAAACGGAGCGGGTACGGAAAGTACTTC.

The V call is TRBV29-1, the J call TRBJ2-1, with TRBD2 matching over 7 bases. V lost 3 bases, J lost 3 bases, and 5 bases stayed unmatched. Per germline, CDR1 SQVTM and CDR2 ANQGSEA. The CDR3 loop spans 14 amino acids. CDR3 coding DNA: TGCAGCGTTGAGGGAGGGAACGACTACAATGAGCAGTTCTTC. Translated: CSVEGGNDYNEQFF.

The chain couples TRBV4-1 to TRBJ1-1; D might be TRBD1 (6 bases). The ends were cut back, 2 bases at V and 1 base at J, with 14 bases in the middle. The CDR3 consists of 16 residues. Germline V lookup: CDR1 MGHRA, CDR2 YSYEKL. In DNA form, the CDR3 reads TGCGCCAGCAGCCAATCCGGGGGGCCAACGAACACTGAAGCTTTCTTT. This codes for CASSQSGGPTNTEAFF.

This clonotype was detected a few times. The rearrangement uses TRBV5-5 and TRBJ2-3; D might be TRBD2 (6 bases). This CDR3 comprises 15 residues. Trimming took off 2 bases at V and 6 bases at J, with 16 bases between the two ends. The germline V gene encodes CDR1 SGHKS and CDR2 YYEKEE (reference sequence). The CDR3 region is CASSFRAGQGDTQYF. The CDR3 DNA is TGTGCCAGCAGCTTTAGAGCGGGCCAGGGTGATACGCAGTATTTT. The full variable domain, its missing parts supplied by reference TRBV5-5 and TRBJ2-3, is DAGVTQSPTHLIKTRGQQVTLRCSPISGHKSVSWYQQVLGQGPQFIFQYYEKEERGRGNFPDRFSARQFPNYSSELNVNALLLGDSALYLCASSFRAGQGDTQYFGPGTRLTVL.

The V and J genes are TRBV20-1 and TRBJ2-1, with D unclear. CDR1 is DFQATT and CDR2 is SNEGSKA in the germline V gene (reference sequence). CDR3 size: 14 residues. Trimming cost V 8 bases and J 5 bases, with 19 bases left between them. The CDR3 loop is CSSPMGLPDNEQFF. CDR3 sequence (DNA): TGCAGTTCCCCAATGGGTCTACCCGACAATGAGCAGTTCTTC.

Only a few counts were recorded for this clonotype. The CDR3 sequence is CASSQVSSGSYEQYF. CDR3 in DNA: TGTGCCAGCAGCCAAGTTTCCAGCGGGTCCTACGAGCAGTACTTC. The chain joins TRBV4-2 to TRBJ2-7; maybe TRBD2 (6 bases). CDR1 and CDR2 from the germline V gene are LGHNA and YNFKEQ. V was shortened by 1 base and J by 1 base, with 11 bases between the two germline ends. The CDR3 length is 15 residues.

The rearrangement links TRBV29-1 to TRBJ1-2; unclear D gene. The germline gives CDR1 SQVTM, CDR2 ANQGSEA. Trimming removed 7 bases from V and 5 bases from J, with 17 bases in between. This CDR3 is 13 amino acids long. The CDR3 bases are TGCAGCGCCTGGACCGCTCCCGAGTATGGCTACACCTTC. Translating gives CSAWTAPEYGYTF.

In this sample, this clonotype turned up a few times. The chain employs TRBV6-1 and TRBJ1-4, with D unclear. The CDR3 contains 16 residues. CDR1 is MNHNS and CDR2 is SASEGT in the germline V gene. V was pared by 8 bases and J by 5 bases, with 21 bases between. The CDR3 is CASQHSQRTRNEKLFF. The CDR3 DNA is TGTGCCAGCCAACACAGCCAGCGGACGCGGAATGAAAAACTGTTTTTT.

This chain connects TRBV20-1 to TRBJ2-3; tentative D call: TRBD1 (8 bases). This CDR3 has 14 residues. Germline CDR1 and CDR2: DFQATT and SNEGSKA (reference sequence). V dropped 6 bases and J dropped 3 bases, with 16 bases sitting between them. CDR3 amino acids: CSALTGGATDTQYF. In nucleotides, the CDR3 is TGCAGTGCCCTTACAGGGGGGGCGACAGATACGCAGTATTTT.

V gene TRBV4-1 combines with J gene TRBJ2-7, with TRBD2 matching 9 bases. Germline CDR1 is MGHRA and CDR2 is YSYEKL. The CDR3 extends over 15 amino acids. The J segment lost 3 bases and the V segment lost 0 bases, leaving 3 bases of the junction unmatched. CDR3 amino acids: CASSQDGREGYEQYF. As DNA, the CDR3 is TGCGCCAGCAGCCAAGATGGGCGGGAGGGCTACGAGCAGTACTTC.

The V call is TRBV12-3 or TRBV12-4, the J call TRBJ2-5; D not resolved. The J call may be faulty, since TRBJ2-7 better matches the DNA end. The CDR3 sequence is 11 residues long. The CDR3 nucleotides are TGTGCCAGCAGTACTCGTTGCGAGCAGTACTTC. It is translated as CASSTRCEQYF.

This chain uses TRBV4-2 with TRBJ1-5; D is perhaps TRBD1 (5 bases). Germline V gene lookup returns CDR1 LGHNA and CDR2 YNFKEQ. Between the trimmed V and J ends, which lost 0 bases and 2 bases, there was a span of 14 bases. The CDR3 sequence is 17 residues long. In nucleotides, the CDR3 is TGTGCCAGCAGCCAAGAAGCTGGGGCTTCGGGCAATCAGCCCCAGCATTTT. It specifies CASSQEAGASGNQPQHF.

The rearrangement links TRBV11-2 to TRBJ2-4; D perhaps matches TRBD1 (5 bases). The DNA end lines up better with TRBJ2-7; the J call may be wrong. This CDR3 is 14 amino acids long. Per germline, CDR1 SGHAT and CDR2 FQNNGV. This CDR3 is CASSLTQGVAEQYF. CDR3 sequence (DNA): TGTGCCAGCAGCTTAACTCAGGGTGTGGCCGAGCAGTACTTC.

This clonotype was seen more than once but under ten times. J is TRBJ2-5 and V is TRBV7-2; 9 nucleotides align to TRBD2. Trimming at V came to 1 base and at J to 4 bases, leaving 7 bases not matched to a gene. CDR1 is SGHTA and CDR2 is FQGNSA in the germline V gene. CDR3 length: 16 amino acids. The CDR3 sequence is CASSLVGGRALETQYF. CDR3 nucleotides: TGTGCCAGCAGCTTAGTAGGCGGGAGGGCCCTAGAGACCCAGTACTTC.

There are a few counts of this clonotype. DNA of the CDR3: TGCAGCGTGGAGACCTACAGGGGTATCGACTACGAGCAGTACTTC. This sequence encodes CSVETYRGIDYEQYF. The gene calls are TRBV29-1 and TRBJ2-4, with 7 nucleotides matching TRBD1. The DNA end is more similar to TRBJ2-7, so the J call may be wrong. From germline, CDR1 is SQVTM and CDR2 ANQGSEA. The CDR3 is 15 amino acids.

The CDR3 sequence is CASRGTSRRTQYF. CDR3 coding DNA: TGTGCCAGCCGCGGGACATCTCGGAGGACGCAGTATTTT. The chain employs TRBV28 and TRBJ2-3, with D perhaps TRBD1 or TRBD2 (6 bases each). This CDR3 is built from 13 residues. V lost 8 bases, J lost 9 bases, and 18 bases lay in between. Looked up from germline, CDR1 is MDHEN and CDR2 is SYDVKM.

This clonotype was seen only once. V usage is TRBV25-1 and J usage is TRBJ1-2, with TRBD1 matching over 8 bases. Germline trimming cut 4 bases from V and 0 bases from J; bases unmatched to any gene: 10. Looked up from germline, CDR1 is MGHDK and CDR2 is SYGVNS. This CDR3 contains 17 residues. The CDR3 coding sequence is TGTGCCAGCAGTGTTAACTTGGGACAGGAGTCTAACTATGGCTACACCTTC. Translating gives CASSVNLGQESNYGYTF.

The V gene is TRBV12-3 or TRBV12-4, the J gene TRBJ2-5; D is undetermined. Trimming took 4 bases from V and 6 from J, leaving 12 bases between them. The CDR3 has 13 residues. This CDR3 reads CASSSLVVKTQYF. DNA for the CDR3: TGTGCCAGCAGTTCACTGGTTGTAAAGACCCAGTACTTC.

This clonotype came up a few times. For the CDR3, the DNA is TGCGCCAGCACGACAGGACAGGGGATGAACACTGAAGCTTTCTTT. Amino acid sequence: CASTTGQGMNTEAFF. This sequence joins TRBV4-1 and TRBJ1-1, with TRBD1 matching 9 bases. Unmatched junction bases numbered 6, after V lost 7 bases and J lost 0 bases. The CDR3 is 15 residues long. CDR1 MGHRA and CDR2 YSYEKL come from the germline V gene.

This chain connects TRBV27 to TRBJ2-5; D unresolved. Germline CDR1 reads MNHEY; CDR2 reads SMNVEV (reference sequence). CDR3 length equals 18 residues. V lost 5 bases and J 5 bases, leaving 27 bases between the germline ends. The CDR3 DNA reads TGTGCCAGCAGTCCACGAATCTCGACTCGGTATCAGTGGGAGACCCAGTACTTC. Its protein product is CASSPRISTRYQWETQYF.

This chain joins TRBV7-8 and TRBJ2-3; possible D gene TRBD2, 5 bases. Trimming shortened V by 3 bases and J by 1 base, and 14 bases separated the two germline ends. The CDR3 consists of 16 residues. Germline V gene lookup returns CDR1 SGHVS and CDR2 FQNEAQ. The CDR3 region has the DNA TGTGCCAGCAGCTTCCGTCTAGCTAGGGGCACAGATACGCAGTATTTT. Its protein is CASSFRLARGTDTQYF.

The rearrangement links TRBV4-2 to TRBJ2-3; 9 bases are a match to TRBD2. The germline V gene has CDR1 LGHNA and CDR2 YNFKEQ. CDR3 length: 17 amino acids. The V gene end was trimmed by 3 bases and the J gene end by 2 bases; junction bases not matched to a gene: 9. The CDR3 reads CASSHGGSGGTTDTQYF. CDR3 bases: TGTGCCAGCAGCCACGGGGGGAGCGGGGGGACCACAGATACGCAGTATTTT.

For this clonotype: A junction end diverges from the germline sequence, so it may reflect a read error. This sequence joins TRBV12-3 or TRBV12-4 and TRBJ2-7; D tentatively reads TRBD1 or TRBD2 (5 bases each). The CDR3 is made up of 14 amino acids. This chain's CDR3 is CATSGPKRSYEQHF. The CDR3 nucleotides read TGTGCCACCTCGGGGCCGAAAAGGTCCTACGAGCAGCACTTC.

The chain joins TRBV29-1 to TRBJ2-1; D ambiguous. From germline, CDR1 is SQVTM and CDR2 ANQGSEA. V was clipped by 4 bases and J by 3 bases, with 7 bases between them. There are 12 residues in the CDR3. CDR3 DNA sequence: TGCAGCGTTGTGGAGAACTACAATGAGCAGTTCTTC. Its translation is CSVVENYNEQFF.

This clonotype occurred a few times. V and J are TRBV9 and TRBJ2-4; the D is unclear. V was pared by 4 bases and J by 3 bases, with 5 bases between. Germline-derived CDR1 and CDR2 are SGDLS and YYNGEE. The CDR3 is 12 residues long. CDR3 region: CASSLDKNIQYF. The DNA of the CDR3 is TGTGCCAGCAGCCTCGACAAAAACATTCAGTACTTC.